Listed below are T cell receptor beta chains from one sample, sequenced in a study of T cell responses to AZD1222 COVID-19 vaccine. Sequencing used immunoSEQ multiplex PCR; TCRdb keeps in-frame clones, though not all of them. Of some 110,000 clones detected, approximately 89% appear once; the ten largest clones hold over 3%. This sample comprised peripheral blood, obtained 28 days after the second dose of the MenACWY control vaccine. The receptors come from an adult who received the MenACWY meningococcal vaccine as a control. CDR3s include the opening cysteine and the closing phenylalanine or tryptophan. D genes are given only for firm matches. Clone size appears in some rows only: once, few, many, or a class for an expanded clone.

>TRBD1|TRBJ1-6|14|.|TRBV14
TGTGCCAGCAAACGGGACAGGGAAAATTCACCCCTCCACTTT
CASKRDRENSPLHF
>TRBD1|TRBJ1-4|14|.|TRBV7-2
TGTGCCAGCAGCTTGGGGACAGGGGGTGAAAAACTGTTTTTT
CASSLGTGGEKLFF
>TRBD1|TRBJ2-1|13|.|TRBV7-9
TGTGCCAGCAGCCGGGGACAGGTCGATGAGCAGTTCTTC
CASSRGQVDEQFF
>.|TRBJ2-1|16|.|TRBV1
TGCACCAGCAGCCAAGATGGGTGGAGCTCCTACAATGAGCAGTTCTTC
CTSSQDGWSSYNEQFF
>TRBD1|TRBJ2-7|14|.|TRBV19
TGTGCCAGTAGTACAAACAGGGGTATCTACGAGCAGTACTTC
CASSTNRGIYEQYF
>.|TRBJ1-5|15|once|TRBV19
TGTGCCAGTAGTATAGGACAGCTTCGATATCAGCCCCAGCATTTT
CASSIGQLRYQPQHF
>.|TRBJ1-2|14|.|TRBV5-6
TGTGCCAGCATAGAACGGGGGGCCAACTATGGCTACACCTTC
CASIERGANYGYTF
>.|TRBJ2-1|13|.|TRBV6-5
TGTGCCAGCTGGGACGACTCTTACAATGAGCAGTTCTTC
CASWDDSYNEQFF
>.|TRBJ1-1|13|.|TRBV5-1
TGCGCCAGCAGCTCCCGTCAGGGCACTGAAGCTTTCTTT
CASSSRQGTEAFF
>.|TRBJ2-7|13|.|TRBV5-1
TGCGCCAGCAGCTTAGCAGGGAGGTCCGAGCAGTACTTC
CASSLAGRSEQYF
>TRBD1|TRBJ1-6|14|.|TRBV6-1
TGTGCCAGCATGAACAGGGGTGGTAATTCACCCCTCCACTTT
CASMNRGGNSPLHF
>TRBD2|TRBJ2-1|20|.|TRBV5-5
TGTGCCAGCAGCGCAGGGACTAGCGGGGGTTCGCCCAAGGCCTACAATGAGCAGTTCTTC
CASSAGTSGGSPKAYNEQFF
>TRBD1|TRBJ2-7|14|.|TRBV18
TGTGCCAGCTCACCACGACAGGGACCCTACGAGCAGTACTTC
CASSPRQGPYEQYF
>.|TRBJ2-3|17|.|TRBV3-1/TRBV3-2
TGTGCCAGCAGCCAAGATCTTACGGCGGGGGCCACAGATACGCAGTATTTT
CASSQDLTAGATDTQYF
>.|TRBJ2-7|15|.|TRBV11-2
TGTGCCAGCAGCCCTAAGATCGAAGGTTCCTACGAGCAGTACTTC
CASSPKIEGSYEQYF
>.|TRBJ2-2|12|.|TRBV28
TGTGCCACCGGACAGAACACCGGGGAGCTGTTTTTT
CATGQNTGELFF
>.|TRBJ1-2|14|once|TRBV30
TGTGCCTGGAGTGTTGGTGTCGCGCGGGATGGCTACACCTTC
CAWSVGVARDGYTF
>.|TRBJ1-1|11|.|TRBV27
TGTGCCAGCAGCAAAAACACTGAAGCTTTCTTT
CASSKNTEAFF
>TRBD2|TRBJ2-7|16|.|TRBV18
TGTGCCAGCTCCCCGAAAGGACTAGCGGGACCCTACGAGCAGTACTTC
CASSPKGLAGPYEQYF
>TRBD2|TRBJ2-7|14|.|TRBV5-1
TGCGCCAGCAGTTCCGGGACTAGCGGCTACGAGCAGTACTTC
CASSSGTSGYEQYF
>.|TRBJ2-7|13|once|TRBV19
TGTGCCAGTAGTATCGGGAGATTCTACGAGCAGTACTTC
CASSIGRFYEQYF
>.|TRBJ1-3|16|.|TRBV4-1
TGCGCCAGCAGCCAAGATTCCAGTGGAGCGGGAAACACCATATATTTT
CASSQDSSGAGNTIYF
>.|TRBJ1-5|19|.|TRBV19
TGTGCCAGTAGTAGACGACCTCGTCGACAGGCTGATAGCAATCAGCCCCAGCATTTT
CASSRRPRRQADSNQPQHF
>.|TRBJ1-6|13|.|TRBV6-1
TGTGCCAGCAGTGAGGGAGGGAATTCACCCCTCCACTTT
CASSEGGNSPLHF
>TRBD2|TRBJ2-7|15|.|TRBV27
TGTGCCAGCAGTTTGAGTCCTAGCGGAGATTACGAGCAGTACTTC
CASSLSPSGDYEQYF
>.|TRBJ1-3|14|once|TRBV19
TGTGCCAGTAGTATTTCGATCTCTGGAAACACCATATATTTT
CASSISISGNTIYF
>.|TRBJ1-3|12|.|TRBV28
TGTGCCAGCAGATCCAGGCGAAACACCATATATTTT
CASRSRRNTIYF
>.|TRBJ1-2|12|once|TRBV21-1
TGTGCCAGCAGCAAAGACAGACCGGGCTACACCTTC
CASSKDRPGYTF
>TRBD1|TRBJ2-7|13|.|TRBV7-3
TGTGCCAGCAGCTTACACAGGGGCTACGAGCAGTACTTC
CASSLHRGYEQYF
>.|TRBJ2-1|14|.|TRBV18
TGTGCCAGCTCAGATCAGGGATCTGACAATGAGCAGTTCTTC
CASSDQGSDNEQFF
>TRBD1|TRBJ1-5|17|.|TRBV19
TGTGCCAGTAGTATACCGGGACAGGGGTTTGGAAATCAGCCCCAGCATTTT
CASSIPGQGFGNQPQHF
>.|TRBJ2-3|14|.|TRBV28
TGTGCCAGCAGTTTCTCCTTAGGCGCAGATACGCAGTATTTT
CASSFSLGADTQYF
>.|TRBJ2-3|14|.|TRBV7-2
TGTGCCAGCAGCTTGACGAGACAAACAGATACGCAGTATTTT
CASSLTRQTDTQYF
>TRBD1|TRBJ1-2|16|.|TRBV5-1
TGCGCCAGCAGCCGACTCGGGACAGGGGCGTACTATGGCTACACCTTC
CASSRLGTGAYYGYTF
>TRBD2|TRBJ2-3|14|.|TRBV12-5
TGTGCTAGTGGTTTCAACGGGAGGGGAGATACGCAGTATTTT
CASGFNGRGDTQYF
>.|TRBJ2-1|13|.|TRBV6-4
TGTGCCAGCAGTGTCGGGTCCTACAATGAGCAGTTCTTC
CASSVGSYNEQFF
>TRBD1|TRBJ1-4|15|.|TRBV5-1
TGCGCCAGCAGCTTGGGGGGACAGGATAATGAAAAACTGTTTTTT
CASSLGGQDNEKLFF
>.|TRBJ1-2|17|.|TRBV7-8
TGTGCCAGCAGCTTAGGGGCAGGGCGACTTAACGACTATGGCTACACCTTC
CASSLGAGRLNDYGYTF
>.|TRBJ2-7|16|.|TRBV21-1
TGTGCCAGCAGCAAAGAGGTAGCGGGGGTGTCCTACGAGCAGTACTTC
CASSKEVAGVSYEQYF
>.|TRBJ1-5|13|.|TRBV6-2/TRBV6-3
TGTGCCAGCAGTTATCGTAACAATCAGCCCCAGCATTTT
CASSYRNNQPQHF
>.|TRBJ1-2|13|.|TRBV6-2/TRBV6-3
TGTGCCAGCAGTTACTCCAGGGATCGTGGCTACACCTTC
CASSYSRDRGYTF
>.|TRBJ2-5|17|medium-sized|TRBV4-2
TGTGCCAGCAGCCAAGATTCCGGACCGTCAAACCAAGAGACCCAGTACTTC
CASSQDSGPSNQETQYF
>.|TRBJ1-5|15|.|TRBV18
TGTGCCAGCTCACGCGTCGGGGGCTTCGGGCAGCCCCAGCATTTT
CASSRVGGFGQPQHF
>.|TRBJ2-3|14|.|TRBV19
TGTGCCAGTAGTATAAAGGGGTTTACAGATACGCAGTATTTT
CASSIKGFTDTQYF
>.|TRBJ1-5|14|.|TRBV15
TGTGCCACCAGCAGAGTGGGGGGTACCCAGCCCCAGCATTTT
CATSRVGGTQPQHF
>.|TRBJ2-1|11|once|TRBV4-3
TGCGCCAGCAGCCAAGAAAATGAGCAGTTCTTC
CASSQENEQFF
>.|TRBJ2-1|13|once|TRBV11-3
TGTGCCAGCAGCTTAGAGGGACTGCGCGAGCAGTTCTTC
CASSLEGLREQFF
>.|TRBJ2-2|12|.|TRBV7-2
TGTGCCAGCAGCCCACGGGACAGGGAGCTGTTTTTT
CASSPRDRELFF
>TRBD2|TRBJ2-3|15|.|TRBV10-3
TGTGCCATCAGTGACTCAGCGGGACGCACAGATACGCAGTATTTT
CAISDSAGRTDTQYF
>TRBD2|TRBJ2-7|15|.|TRBV3-1/TRBV3-2
TGTGCCAGCAGCCACTATAGCGGGGTGCCTTGGGAGCAGTACTTC
CASSHYSGVPWEQYF
>.|TRBJ1-6|17|.|TRBV4-3
TGCGCCAGCAGCCAAGATGGACGGGACTCCTATAATTCACCCCTCCACTTT
CASSQDGRDSYNSPLHF
>.|TRBJ1-5|22|.|TRBV7-3
TGTGCCAGCAGCTCATCCTTTTTTTTTGGGGTTGACGTGTTTTATAGCAATCAGCCCCAGCATTTT
CASSSSFFFGVDVFYSNQPQHF
>.|TRBJ2-7|12|.|TRBV28
TGTGCCAGCAGTCCGCCTATTTACGAGCAGTACTTC
CASSPPIYEQYF
>TRBD2|TRBJ2-3|17|.|TRBV9
TGTGCCAGCAGCCGACTAGCGGGGGGGCGTGGCACAGATACGCAGTATTTT
CASSRLAGGRGTDTQYF
>.|TRBJ2-3|14|.|TRBV7-3
TGTGCCAGCAGCTTTGACGGACGCACAGATACGCAGTATTTT
CASSFDGRTDTQYF
>TRBD2|TRBJ2-2|19|.|TRBV6-2/TRBV6-3
TGTGCCAGCAGTTCGCTCCGGACTAGCGGGGGCCTCAACACCGGGGAGCTGTTTTTT
CASSSLRTSGGLNTGELFF
>.|TRBJ1-1|15|.|TRBV19
TGTGCCAGTAGTCCCTCGGGGGGGCCGAACACTGAAGCTTTCTTT
CASSPSGGPNTEAFF